Listed here is a single TCR beta chain. There are 15 residues in the CDR3. Germline V gene sequence: CDR1 SGHTA, CDR2 FQGTGA. The V end lost 2 bases, the J end lost 0 bases, and 10 bases lay between the germline ends. This record comes from a study of T cell clones after liver transplantation. Study at large: Graft-donor-reactive sequences were compared with third-party-reactive TCRbeta sequences from pre-transplant mixed lymphocyte reactions.

The data were produced by immunoSEQ multiplex PCR, yet TCRdb's version contains in-frame clones alone and is incomplete. The sample has under 35,000 clones, over 85% seen once. The chain links TRBV7-3 to TRBJ1-1, with unresolved D. Sequences were derived from CD8+ T cells from blood, sampled 12 months after liver transplant. The clonotype comes from a human patient who received a liver transplant. Certain T cells may be donor cells from the graft. CDR3 protein: CASSLSIGLNTEAFF. The CDR3, as DNA: TGTGCCAGCAGCTTATCCATAGGGTTGAACACTGAAGCTTTCTTT.